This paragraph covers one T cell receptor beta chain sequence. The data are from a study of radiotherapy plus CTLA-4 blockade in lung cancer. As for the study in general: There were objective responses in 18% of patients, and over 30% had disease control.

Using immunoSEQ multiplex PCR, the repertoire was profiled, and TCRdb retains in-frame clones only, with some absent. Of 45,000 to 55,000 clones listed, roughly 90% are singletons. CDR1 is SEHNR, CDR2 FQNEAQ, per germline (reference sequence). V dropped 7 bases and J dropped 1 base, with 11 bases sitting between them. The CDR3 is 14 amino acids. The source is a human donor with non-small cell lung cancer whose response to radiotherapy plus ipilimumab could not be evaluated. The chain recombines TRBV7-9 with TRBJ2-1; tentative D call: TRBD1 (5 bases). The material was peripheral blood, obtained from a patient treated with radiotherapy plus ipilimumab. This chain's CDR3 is CASNLQESYNEQFF. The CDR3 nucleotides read TGTGCCAGCAACCTACAGGAGTCCTACAATGAGCAGTTCTTC.